The rows below give T cell receptor beta chains drawn from one sample of a study of response to subunit inactivated influenza vaccine. Each CDR3 protein gets one entry after TCRdb re-called the RT-PCR reads with MiXCR. The sample includes some 550,000 distinct CDR3 sequences, approximately 22% of them seen just once. In addition, the sample was reused for a study of T cells expressing NK-cell markers.

This sample comprised CD4+ T cells sorted from PBMCs, obtained roughly 12 days after vaccination. These receptors all stem from a man between 50 and 59 years old who received an inactivated influenza vaccine. CDR3s include the opening cysteine and the closing phenylalanine or tryptophan. A D gene is named only where the DNA matches it firmly. Clone size is shown for a subset of rows, as once, few, many or a class of expanded clone.

CDR3	DNA	J	V	D	size
CASSRAGSLQPQHF	TGTGCCAGCAGCCGAGCAGGGAGTCTTCAGCCCCAGCATTTT	TRBJ1-5	TRBV2	-	-
CASSLVGRGSYEQYF	TGTGCCAGCAGTCTGGTGGGGCGGGGCTCCTACGAGCAGTACTTC	TRBJ2-7	TRBV27	-	few
CARNSVQETQYF	TGTGCCAGGAATAGCGTGCAAGAGACCCAGTACTTC	TRBJ2-5	TRBV7-2	-	few
CASSFPGGNTGELFF	TGCGCCAGCAGCTTCCCAGGGGGGAACACCGGGGAGCTGTTTTTT	TRBJ2-2	TRBV5-1	TRBD1	-
CASSLVSGAQYF	TGTGCCAGCAGCTTAGTGTCGGGGGCCCAGTACTTC	TRBJ2-5	TRBV7-2	-	-
CASSVDPQGPETQYF	TGTGCCAGCAGCGTCGACCCCCAGGGGCCAGAGACCCAGTACTTC	TRBJ2-5	TRBV9	-	few
CASRPRGARADTQYF	TGTGCCAGCAGACCCAGGGGAGCGAGGGCAGATACGCAGTATTTT	TRBJ2-3	TRBV28	-	-
CASSSIKGAGYEQYF	TGTGCCAGCAGCTCGATCAAGGGGGCAGGATACGAGCAGTACTTC	TRBJ2-7	TRBV5-5	TRBD1	few
CASTIRGGTVVSGANVLTF	TGTGCCAGCACCATAAGGGGGGGAACAGTCGTTTCTGGGGCCAACGTCCTGACTTTC	TRBJ2-6	TRBV12-3/TRBV12-4	-	-
CATALYNEQFF	TGTGCCACCGCGTTGTACAATGAGCAGTTCTTC	TRBJ2-1	TRBV24-1	-	many
CSAKERGGYTQYF	TGCAGTGCTAAGGAGCGGGGGGGCTATACGCAGTATTTT	TRBJ2-3	TRBV20-1	TRBD2	-
CSTQILRGGRDEQYF	TGCAGTACACAAATCCTTCGGGGGGGCAGGGACGAGCAGTACTTC	TRBJ2-7	TRBV20-1	TRBD2	many
CASSLAVGTVIPPGANVLTF	TGTGCCAGCAGCTTAGCAGTGGGCACCGTAATCCCTCCTGGGGCCAACGTCCTGACTTTC	TRBJ2-6	TRBV11-1	-	-
CASSLTGGGRANEQFF	TGTGCCAGCAGCCTCACCGGGGGCGGGAGGGCCAATGAGCAGTTCTTC	TRBJ2-1	TRBV7-9	TRBD2	few
CASSLVLGTNTGELFF	TGCGCCAGCAGCTTGGTTCTCGGAACGAACACCGGGGAGCTGTTTTTT	TRBJ2-2	TRBV5-1	-	few
CSALNRRNNYGYTF	TGCAGTGCGTTGAACCGACGGAACAACTATGGCTACACCTTC	TRBJ1-2	TRBV20-1	-	-
CAISGGVADTQYF	TGTGCCATCAGCGGTGGGGTTGCAGATACGCAGTATTTT	TRBJ2-3	TRBV10-3	-	few
CASSLVSTSRETQYF	TGTGCCAGCAGCTTAGTCTCGACTAGTCGGGAGACCCAGTACTTC	TRBJ2-5	TRBV7-6	-	-
CASSLAPTASGNTIYF	TGTGCCAGCAGCTTAGCTCCGACTGCCTCTGGAAACACCATATATTTT	TRBJ1-3	TRBV7-2	-	-
CASSLQGPPYEQYF	TGCGCCAGCAGTTTACAGGGGCCCCCCTACGAGCAGTACTTC	TRBJ2-7	TRBV5-1	TRBD1	-
CASSRDSVYEQYF	TGTGCCAGCAGCCGAGACAGTGTCTACGAGCAGTACTTC	TRBJ2-7	TRBV4-2	-	few
CASSHEPRDTQYF	TGTGCCAGCTCACACGAGCCTAGAGATACGCAGTATTTT	TRBJ2-3	TRBV18	-	few
CASSPTLNSNQPQHF	TGTGCCAGCAGCCCGACACTAAATAGCAATCAGCCCCAGCATTTT	TRBJ1-5	TRBV3-1	-	few